This is a list of T cell receptor beta chains from one sample in a study of OX40 agonist ivuxolimab in advanced cancers. The assay was immunoSEQ multiplex PCR, and TCRdb's table has in-frame clones only and misses some. The sample includes around 140,000 clones, about 93% of them seen just once. The sample in question was CD4+ or CD8+ T cells sorted from blood, obtained in a trial of the OX40 agonist ivuxolimab. The receptor set was obtained from an adult with an advanced solid tumor such as melanoma, head and neck, liver or kidney cancer. The CDR3 runs from the conserved cysteine through the conserved F or W. A row's size may be missing; if present it is once, few, many or a size class.

v_gene: TRBV7-2
abundance: -
j_gene: TRBJ1-2
CDR3aa: CASSFDRGGGYTF

v_gene: TRBV6-1
abundance: once
j_gene: TRBJ1-2
CDR3aa: CASSEAAGVGGYTF

v_gene: TRBV25-1
abundance: -
j_gene: TRBJ1-5
CDR3aa: CASSGPTGSNQPQHF

v_gene: TRBV2
abundance: -
j_gene: TRBJ1-5
CDR3aa: CASSGQGLINQPQHF

v_gene: TRBV13
abundance: -
j_gene: TRBJ1-4
CDR3aa: CASSFRTVPGKLFF

v_gene: TRBV28
abundance: -
j_gene: TRBJ1-5
CDR3aa: CASSLLDRAGQPQHF

v_gene: TRBV4-1
abundance: few
j_gene: TRBJ2-7
CDR3aa: CASSQGGNGQYF

v_gene: TRBV7-9
abundance: once
j_gene: TRBJ1-2
CDR3aa: CASSLSTGGYYGYTF

v_gene: TRBV11-3
abundance: -
j_gene: TRBJ2-2
CDR3aa: CASSSRLAGRDTGELFF

v_gene: TRBV5-4
abundance: -
j_gene: TRBJ2-5
CDR3aa: CASSLAGTSDTQYF

v_gene: TRBV6-1
abundance: -
j_gene: TRBJ1-3
CDR3aa: CASRGPSAGNTIYF

v_gene: TRBV18
abundance: -
j_gene: TRBJ2-1
CDR3aa: CASSPRDGPNEQFF

v_gene: TRBV10-3
abundance: -
j_gene: TRBJ1-4
CDR3aa: CAISEHRVSTNEKLFF

v_gene: TRBV6-5
abundance: -
j_gene: TRBJ2-7
CDR3aa: CASSSRWSPFSGEQYF

v_gene: TRBV6-4
abundance: -
j_gene: -
CDR3aa: CASSFRDPLYEQYF

v_gene: TRBV27
abundance: once
j_gene: TRBJ2-3
CDR3aa: CASSRPGTDTQYF

v_gene: TRBV2
abundance: few
j_gene: TRBJ2-7
CDR3aa: CASSELYSIGSYEQYF

v_gene: TRBV9
abundance: -
j_gene: TRBJ2-5
CDR3aa: CASSGGAATGGAETQYF

v_gene: TRBV5-5
abundance: once
j_gene: TRBJ1-5
CDR3aa: CASSLLGGSNQPQHF

v_gene: TRBV7-8
abundance: -
j_gene: TRBJ2-3
CDR3aa: CASSGLAGTDTQYF

v_gene: TRBV6-6
abundance: -
j_gene: TRBJ2-3
CDR3aa: CASSFHTGDPRDTQYF

v_gene: TRBV27
abundance: -
j_gene: TRBJ2-7
CDR3aa: CASSLEPGLAYEQYF

v_gene: TRBV28
abundance: -
j_gene: TRBJ2-7
CDR3aa: CASSFRGGSYEQYF

v_gene: TRBV4-3
abundance: -
j_gene: TRBJ2-3
CDR3aa: CASSQDISGRDTQYF

v_gene: TRBV19
abundance: once
j_gene: TRBJ1-1
CDR3aa: CASSIGVGGADTEAFF

v_gene: TRBV7-2
abundance: once
j_gene: TRBJ1-5
CDR3aa: CASSYNNQPQHF

v_gene: TRBV9
abundance: -
j_gene: TRBJ1-2
CDR3aa: CASSVVGGGYTF

v_gene: TRBV18
abundance: -
j_gene: TRBJ2-3
CDR3aa: CASFPRYSRQGAGTDTQYF

v_gene: TRBV15
abundance: -
j_gene: TRBJ1-3
CDR3aa: CATSRDYGSGNTIYF

v_gene: TRBV5-1
abundance: -
j_gene: TRBJ1-1
CDR3aa: CASSPSRSDTEAFF

v_gene: TRBV18
abundance: once
j_gene: TRBJ2-7
CDR3aa: CASSTGGQGHYEQYF

v_gene: TRBV6-6
abundance: -
j_gene: TRBJ1-1
CDR3aa: CASKITGGPSTEAFF

v_gene: TRBV5-4
abundance: -
j_gene: TRBJ2-3
CDR3aa: CASSAYLDPTDTQYF

v_gene: TRBV5-6
abundance: -
j_gene: TRBJ2-5
CDR3aa: CASSRRDTRLKTQYF

v_gene: TRBV7-9
abundance: -
j_gene: TRBJ2-5
CDR3aa: CASSSGIARLQETQYF

v_gene: TRBV12-5
abundance: -
j_gene: TRBJ2-5
CDR3aa: CASGGETQYF